The sequence of this TCR beta chain was determined in a study of immune heterogeneity within non-small cell lung tumors. Broader study findings: Recurring identical dominant CDR3 beta clonotypes were observed across tumor sites within a patient, together with site-unique high-frequency clones.

Amplification of the TCR beta CDR3 was achieved through multiplex PCR with 32 V and 13 J primers. TCRdb re-called the multiplex PCR reads through MiXCR, storing one row per CDR3 protein. The sample lists roughly 13,000 distinct CDR3 sequences, roughly 23% occurring once. CDR1 and CDR2 (germline): MNHNS, SASEGT. The V and J ends lost 6 bases and 4 bases respectively, with 20 bases between them. This CDR3 has 16 residues. This clonotype was counted ten times or more. Its target is unknown. Template input, which was bulk tumor genomic DNA, totaled around 660 ng per sample. Multiple biopsies spaced far apart were taken from each primary tumor during surgery. Surgery that was curative in intent was performed on patients with untreated, newly diagnosed non-small cell lung cancer.

The sample taken for sequencing was lung tumor tissue. The clonotype was recovered from a man aged 50 to 60 with non-small cell lung cancer. This chain links TRBV6-1 with TRBJ2-3; D is tentatively TRBD1 or TRBD2 (6 bases each). This CDR3 is CASRPSGALGSDTQYF. The CDR3 coding sequence is TGTGCCAGCAGACCCTCGGGGGCGCTGGGATCAGATACGCAGTATTTT.